Presented here are 25 T cell receptor beta chains from one specimen sequenced in a study of regulatory T cells in long-lasting Graves disease. Through Arm-PCR of CDR3 regions and iRepertoire HTBI primers, TCR beta libraries were built. TCRdb reprocessed the multiplex PCR reads with MiXCR, giving one entry per CDR3 protein. Here the sample spans roughly 530,000 distinct CDR3 sequences, 16% being singletons. As for time point: newly diagnosed GD, antithyroid drugs for less than 3 months. PBMC-extracted RNA yielded the TCR library. A further study also used this sample, focusing on T cells in Graves' hyperthyroidism and ophthalmopathy.

Source: peripheral blood mononuclear cells (PBMCs), taken at new diagnosis, from a patient treated with antithyroid drugs. These receptors all stem from a middle-aged woman with Graves disease.

This clonotype was detected a few times. The chain links TRBV20-1 to TRBJ2-1; 10 bases are shared with TRBD2. The CDR3 runs to 13 residues. Germline CDR1 DFQATT, CDR2 SNEGSKA (reference sequence). CDR3 DNA sequence: TGCAGCTGGAGCGGGGGGGCCTACAATGAGCAGTTCTTC. Encoded protein: CSWSGGAYNEQFF.

V is TRBV19 and J is TRBJ2-7, with 7 bases matching TRBD1. V lost 5 bases and J lost 6; bases outside the gene matches: 4. This CDR3 comprises 12 residues. From germline, CDR1 is LNHDA and CDR2 SQIVND (reference sequence). CDR3 in DNA: TGTGCCAGTAGTCAGGGGGACGGCGAGCAGTACTTC. Its protein is CASSQGDGEQYF. Based on the CDR3 plus reference TRBV19 and TRBJ2-7, the full variable domain is DGGITQSPKYLFRKEGQNVTLSCEQNLNHDAMYWYRQDPGQGLRLIYYSQIVNDFQKGDIAEGYSVSREKKESFPLTVTSAQKNPTAFYLCASSQGDGEQYFGPGTRLTVT.

This clonotype showed up many times. This chain joins TRBV20-1 and TRBJ2-5; tentatively, D is TRBD1 (5 bases). The CDR3 sequence is 13 residues long. Per germline, CDR1 DFQATT and CDR2 SNEGSKA (reference sequence). Trimming removed 5 bases from V and 4 bases from J, with 14 bases in between. This CDR3 is CSAPWPGLETQYF. DNA of the CDR3: TGCAGTGCTCCGTGGCCAGGGCTAGAGACCCAGTACTTC.

This clonotype was seen repeatedly, ten times or more. The rearrangement links TRBV7-2 to TRBJ2-3; 7 nucleotides align to TRBD2. The junction had 7 bases not matched to a gene; V was cut back by 4 bases and J by 9 bases. Germline V gene lookup returns CDR1 SGHTA and CDR2 FQGNSA. The CDR3 length is 13 residues. The CDR3 coding sequence is TGTGCCAGCAGCTGGGGCCAAGCGGGGACGCAGTATTTT. Its protein product is CASSWGQAGTQYF.

Ten or more counts support this clonotype. The V and J genes are TRBV20-1 and TRBJ2-5; 9 bases agree with TRBD2. CDR1 and CDR2 (germline): DFQATT, SNEGSKA (reference sequence). The V gene end was trimmed by 3 bases and the J gene end by 5 bases; junction bases not matched to a gene: 13. The length of the CDR3 is 16 residues. DNA for the CDR3: TGCAGTGCTAGTCCCGGACTAGCGTCTCTTCCGGAGACCCAGTACTTC. The encoded protein is CSASPGLASLPETQYF.

The J gene is TRBJ1-1, the V gene TRBV18; D remains ambiguous. Germline CDR1 KGHSH, CDR2 LQKENI. The ends were cut back, 1 base at V and 4 bases at J, with 13 bases in the middle. The CDR3 is 15 residues long. The CDR3 loop is CASSPRAVGFTEAFF. Written as DNA, the CDR3 is TGTGCCAGCTCACCACGTGCGGTTGGGTTCACTGAAGCTTTCTTT. Drawing the rest from reference TRBV18 and TRBJ1-1, the complete variable domain is NAGVMQNPRHLVRRRGQEARLRCSPMKGHSHVYWYRQLPEEGLKFMVYLQKENIIDESGMPKERFSAEFPKEGPSILRIQQVVRGDSAAYFCASSPRAVGFTEAFFGQGTRLTVV.

This clonotype has at least ten counts. This chain connects TRBV3-1 to TRBJ2-5, with D unclear. This CDR3 is 15 amino acids long. Per the germline V gene, CDR1 is LGHDT and CDR2 is YNNKEL (reference sequence). The V and J ends lost 5 bases and 3 bases respectively, with 16 bases between them. In nucleotides, the CDR3 is TGTGCCAGCAGCTCACCCTCGGACGGAAAAGAGACCCAGTACTTC. This translates into CASSSPSDGKETQYF.

The genes are TRBV12-3 or TRBV12-4 and TRBJ2-1; TRBD2 matches 9 bases. The J call may be in error: the DNA end matches TRBJ2-7 better. The CDR3 length is 15 residues. The CDR3 loop is CASVVGGGAYNEQYF. The CDR3 DNA sequence: TGTGCCAGCGTGGTTGGCGGGGGGGCCTACAATGAGCAGTACTTC.

This clonotype appeared a few times. CDR3 bases: TGCGCCAGCAGCTTGGCCGGGGCACCCCTCCACTTT. This translates into CASSLAGAPLHF. The rearrangement links TRBV5-1 to TRBJ1-6; D remains unclear. Trimming cost V 0 bases and J 11 bases, with 6 bases left between them. The CDR3 loop spans 12 amino acids. CDR1 and CDR2 from the germline V gene are SGHRS and YFSETQ.

This clonotype appeared many times. The rearrangement links TRBV2 to TRBJ1-2, with TRBD1 as a possible D gene (5 bases). Germline values: CDR1 SNHLY, CDR2 FYNNEI. Trimming pared 4 bases from V and 2 bases from J, leaving 11 bases between. This CDR3 spans 14 amino acids. The CDR3 region has the DNA TGTGCCAGCAGTGCCGGGACGAGCAACTATGGCTACACCTTC. Its translation is CASSAGTSNYGYTF.

This clonotype was counted a few times. The CDR3 loop reads CASSRPGQGLYEQYF. In DNA form, the CDR3 reads TGTGCCAGCAGTAGACCGGGACAGGGGCTATACGAGCAGTACTTC. The genes are TRBV6-1 and TRBJ2-7; 10 bases align to TRBD1. The CDR3 length is 15 residues. Germline V gives CDR1 MNHNS, CDR2 SASEGT. After removal of 5 bases from V and 4 bases from J, the junction contained 8 bases not matched to a gene.

In this sample, this clonotype turned up a few times. The CDR3 sequence is CASSKAGGLSSGNTIYF. Here the CDR3 DNA reads TGTGCCAGCAGCAAGGCAGGGGGCCTCTCCTCTGGAAACACCATATATTTT. The V gene is TRBV3-1, the J gene TRBJ1-3; TRBD1 matches at 8 bases. Trimming removed 5 bases from V and 0 bases from J; junction bases left unmatched: 9. CDR1 is LGHDT and CDR2 is YNNKEL in the germline V gene (reference sequence). This CDR3 comprises 17 residues.

Ten or more counts support this clonotype. This chain connects TRBV28 to TRBJ1-1, with unresolved D. The length of the CDR3 is 16 residues. V lost 3 bases to trimming and J lost 4 bases, with 18 bases between them. Germline V lookup: CDR1 MDHEN, CDR2 SYDVKM. This chain's CDR3 is CASSLVGRAPATEAFF. The CDR3 DNA is TGTGCCAGCAGTTTGGTAGGGAGGGCTCCCGCCACTGAAGCTTTCTTT.

In this sample, this clonotype turned up many times. The chain links TRBV2 to TRBJ2-1, with 14 bases fitting TRBD2. The germline V gene has CDR1 SNHLY and CDR2 FYNNEI. This CDR3 contains 16 residues. V shed 3 bases, J shed 8 bases, and the junction held 6 bases outside the gene matches. CDR3 amino acids: CASSEVGTSGGDEQFF. The DNA of the CDR3 is TGTGCCAGCAGTGAGGTTGGGACTAGCGGGGGCGATGAGCAGTTCTTC.

This clonotype was counted ten times or more. The chain carries TRBV12-3 or TRBV12-4 and TRBJ1-2, with D hard to call. This CDR3 has 12 amino acids. V shed 3 bases and J shed 5 bases, with 7 bases lying between them. CDR3 bases: TGTGCCAGCAGTTTTGGGGAGTATGGCTACACCTTC. It translates to CASSFGEYGYTF.

This clonotype was detected many times. The J gene is TRBJ2-3, the V gene TRBV5-1; 7 nucleotides align to TRBD2. The CDR3 spans 15 residues. Germline-derived CDR1 and CDR2 are SGHRS and YFSETQ. Trimming removed 4 bases from V and 4 bases from J; junction bases left unmatched: 9. The CDR3 sequence is CASSPGLDPPDTQYF. The CDR3 DNA follows: TGCGCCAGCAGCCCAGGACTAGACCCCCCAGATACGCAGTATTTT.

The chain carries TRBV20-1 and TRBJ1-6; D is possibly TRBD1 (6 bases). The CDR3 totals 15 residues. In germline, CDR1 is DFQATT, CDR2 SNEGSKA (reference sequence). The V end was cut by 3 bases, the J end by 4 bases, with 13 bases between. For the CDR3, the DNA is TGCAGTGCTAGGGGGGGGCAGGGGTATAATTCACCCCTCCACTTT. As protein: CSARGGQGYNSPLHF.

This clonotype was seen a few times. The rearrangement joins TRBV10-3 to TRBJ1-1; 8 positions agree with TRBD1. CDR1 is ENHRY and CDR2 is SYGVKD in the germline V gene. CDR3 length: 14 amino acids. After removal of 4 bases from V and 0 bases from J, the junction contained 1 base not matched to a gene. CDR3 nucleotides: TGTGCCATCAGTGGGACAGGGTTGAACACTGAAGCTTTCTTT. It yields the protein CAISGTGLNTEAFF.

This clonotype was counted many times. The rearrangement joins TRBV6-1 to TRBJ2-3; 9 bases map to TRBD1. The CDR3 runs 15 residues. Germline V CDR1 and CDR2: MNHNS, SASEGT. J gave up 6 bases and V 4 bases, and 8 bases lay outside the gene matches. CDR3 protein: CASSVRTGDVDTQYF. CDR3 DNA sequence: TGTGCCAGCAGTGTCAGGACAGGGGACGTGGATACGCAGTATTTT.

The chain joins TRBV6-1 to TRBJ1-2; no firm D call. The germline V gene has CDR1 MNHNS and CDR2 SASEGT. The V and J ends lost 1 base and 1 base respectively, with 7 bases between them. This CDR3 spans 14 amino acids. In DNA, the CDR3 is TGTGCCAGCAGTGAAGTGGCAGTTAACTATGGCTACACCTTC. Its translation: CASSEVAVNYGYTF.

This clonotype has just a few counts. The rearrangement links TRBV6-5 to TRBJ2-2; D possibly corresponds to TRBD1 (5 bases). V was cut by 2 bases and J by 5 bases, with 18 bases left in between. Germline V gives CDR1 MNHEY, CDR2 SVGAGI. The CDR3 totals 17 residues. The CDR3: CASSYPDSSYPTGELFF. CDR3 sequence (DNA): TGTGCCAGCAGTTACCCAGACAGTTCCTATCCTACCGGGGAGCTGTTTTTT.

This clonotype was seen only a few times. This sequence joins TRBV5-6 and TRBJ1-4; possible D gene TRBD1, 5 bases. Per the germline V gene, CDR1 is SGHDT and CDR2 is YYEEEE. Trimming took 0 bases from V and 0 from J, leaving 15 bases between them. The CDR3 is 18 amino acids. The CDR3 here is CASSLDEGLTSTNEKLFF. CDR3 sequence (DNA): TGTGCCAGCAGCTTGGATGAGGGACTCACCTCAACTAATGAAAAACTGTTTTTT.

This clonotype was recorded once. A read error may explain this, as a much larger clone is one base away. This rearrangement joins TRBV7-9 to TRBJ2-1; tentatively, D is TRBD1 (5 bases). CDR3 length equals 14 residues. From germline, CDR1 is SEHNR and CDR2 FQNEAQ (reference sequence). The DNA for the CDR3 is TGTGCCATCAGCCGACAGAGGACCTACAATGAGCAGTTCTTC. Amino acids: CAISRQRTYNEQFF.

This clonotype was seen a handful of times. The chain employs TRBV18 and TRBJ2-2, with 10 bases lining up with TRBD2. The length of the CDR3 is 17 residues. The J segment lost 2 bases and the V segment lost 3 bases, leaving 6 bases of the junction unmatched. CDR1 is KGHSH, CDR2 LQKENI, per germline. This CDR3 reads CASSPPVAGGNTGELFF. As DNA, the CDR3 is TGTGCCAGCTCACCGCCAGTAGCGGGGGGAAACACCGGGGAGCTGTTTTTT.

This clonotype was picked up a small number of times. The chain recombines TRBV5-1 with TRBJ2-7; the D is unclear. The germline V gene encodes CDR1 SGHRS and CDR2 YFSETQ. Trimming cost V 2 bases and J 0 bases, with 9 bases left between them. CDR3 size: 14 residues. CDR3 coding DNA: TGCGCCAGCAGCTTCGTCGATAGCTCCTACGAGCAGTACTTC. This gives the protein CASSFVDSSYEQYF.